This T cell receptor beta chain was identified in a study of identical twins. The CDR3 totals 16 residues. Germline CDR1 reads MNHEY; CDR2 reads SVGAGI. V was trimmed by 0 bases and J by 3 bases, leaving 15 bases between them. After template switching added a universal primer site, the resulting cDNA carried unique molecular identifiers. TCRdb reprocessed the 5' RACE reads via MiXCR and lists one record per CDR3 protein. The table has 500,000 to 550,000 distinct CDR3 sequences, 22% seen once; the top ten hold 0.91%. These same data were also listed under a study on T cells expressing NK-cell markers. That study reports: Serological testing identified most of the eight sequenced donors as HCMV-seropositive and one as seronegative. Also leading the CD3+CD56-NKG2C+ fraction in a few donors were these clonotypes.

The sequenced sample consisted of CD4+ T cells sorted from blood. The TCR was taken from a woman between 18 and 29 years old in good health. The chain links TRBV6-5 to TRBJ2-7; D is perhaps TRBD1 or TRBD2 (5 bases each). This CDR3 reads CASSYSEGTASYEQYF. The DNA for the CDR3 is TGTGCCAGCAGTTACTCGGAAGGGACGGCCAGCTACGAGCAGTACTTC.